This T cell receptor (beta chain) derives from a study of T cells after posttransplantation cyclophosphamide. Findings of the study overall: Donor-recipient repertoire similarity was low at 1-2 months, rising over year one. TRB clonality was highly associated with recipient CMV seropositivity and reactivation.

The CDR3 contains 14 residues. The ends were cut back, 6 bases at V and 5 bases at J, with 17 bases in the middle. CDR1 MDHEN and CDR2 SYDVKM come from the germline V gene. This clone was recorded a few times. Its antigen is unidentified. Generated by immunoSEQ multiplex PCR, the TCRdb table keeps only in-frame clones and is missing some. This sample shows over 30,000 clones and no singletons; roughly 1.2% rests with the ten largest. The chain employs TRBV28 and TRBJ2-7; TRBD1 might be the D (10 bases). Source material: PBMCs. The clonotype comes from a girl under 18 in good health, CMV-negative, and a related stem cell transplant donor. This CDR3 is CASRRGGQGHEQYF. The CDR3 region has the DNA TGTGCCAGCAGGCGGGGGGGACAGGGGCACGAGCAGTACTTC.